This T cell receptor beta chain was documented in a study of T cell clusters in autoimmune cytopenias. Study-wide findings and caveats: The cluster-lack signature was not seen for secondary cytopenia versus chronic lymphocytic leukemia. Exclusive TRB clusters were about 2.8-fold more numerous in healthy donors than in active autoimmune hepatitis.

The CDR3 runs 16 residues. The V gene's germline CDR1 is MNHEY and CDR2 SVGEGT. TRB was amplified by touch-down multiplex PCR, primer pools A and B combined. TCRdb re-called the multiplex PCR reads and gives one entry per CDR3 protein, without DNA. The data include 5,500 to 8,500 distinct CDR3 sequences; the top ten clones carry about 15%. Judged by frequency, this clonotype is medium-sized (0.01 to 0.1%). Its antigen is unidentified. Tens of thousands of genome equivalents of blood DNA were amplified for TRB. The chain couples TRBV6-2 or TRBV6-3 to TRBJ1-5. Sequencing was done on a sample of peripheral blood. This sequence originates from a human donor with an autoimmune cytopenia or autoimmune hepatitis (not recorded which). The CDR3: CASRPSGGNSNQPQHF.